This entry lists 31 T cell receptor beta chains sequenced from one sample in a study of blood T cell repertoires in COVID-19. Generated by immunoSEQ multiplex PCR, the TCRdb table keeps only in-frame clones and is missing some. This table holds approximately 170,000 clones, about 86% found once. Sequenced sample: peripheral blood. The receptors were gathered from a young man with active or convalescent COVID-19.

This clone has a single count. This chain joins TRBV5-1 and TRBJ2-1, with TRBD2 matching over 14 bases. Per the germline V gene, CDR1 is SGHRS and CDR2 is YFSETQ. V shed 2 bases and J 7 bases; nucleotides not matched to a gene: 2. This CDR3 spans 15 amino acids. CDR3 bases: TGCGCCAGCAGCTTACGGACTAGCGGGGGGAATGAGCAGTTCTTC. Translated: CASSLRTSGGNEQFF.

The chain employs TRBV4-1 and TRBJ1-3; D remains unclear. The CDR3 loop spans 17 amino acids. Germline V CDR1 and CDR2: MGHRA, YSYEKL. V was cut by 0 bases and J by 0 bases, with 12 bases left in between. CDR3 protein: CASSQDPPQNSGNTIYF. The CDR3 DNA sequence: TGCGCCAGCAGCCAAGATCCCCCCCAGAACTCTGGAAACACCATATATTTT.

The rearrangement joins TRBV6-5 to TRBJ1-2; TRBD1 is a possible D gene (5 bases). Trimming removed 1 base at V and 0 bases at J, with 12 bases between. The germline V gene has CDR1 MNHEY and CDR2 SVGAGI. CDR3 size: 16 residues. The CDR3: CASSYLVQESNYGYTF. CDR3 coding DNA: TGTGCCAGCAGTTACTTGGTACAGGAATCTAACTATGGCTACACCTTC.

J is TRBJ1-6 and V is TRBV5-6; tentatively, D is TRBD1 (6 bases). The ends were cut back, 1 base at V and 12 bases at J, with 23 bases in the middle. This CDR3 spans 17 amino acids. The germline CDR1 and CDR2 sequences are SGHDT and YYEEEE. CDR3 loop: CASSLRRWTDLLEPLHF. CDR3 DNA: TGTGCCAGCAGCTTGAGGAGATGGACAGACCTGTTGGAACCCCTCCACTTT.

The chain joins TRBV25-1 to TRBJ2-7; D possibly corresponds to TRBD2 (5 bases). Per germline, CDR1 MGHDK and CDR2 SYGVNS. Trimming stripped 8 bases from V and 3 bases from J, with 14 bases between. The CDR3 contains 13 residues. CDR3 in amino acids: CASAGLYIYEQYF. As DNA, the CDR3 is TGTGCCAGCGCCGGACTTTATATCTACGAGCAGTACTTC.

This rearrangement joins TRBV4-1 to TRBJ2-3; 11 bases are shared with TRBD2. Germline CDR1 reads MGHRA; CDR2 reads YSYEKL. V dropped 9 bases and J dropped 4; count of bases not matched to a gene: 6. CDR3 length equals 14 residues. CDR3 residues: CASSSGGAADTQYF. The DNA for the CDR3 is TGCGCCAGTAGTAGCGGGGGGGCGGCAGATACGCAGTATTTT.

The genes are TRBV4-1 and TRBJ2-1; 10 nucleotides line up with TRBD2. This CDR3 is built from 15 residues. Trimming at V came to 4 bases and at J to 0 bases, leaving 0 bases not matched to a gene. Germline values: CDR1 MGHRA, CDR2 YSYEKL. The CDR3 region has the DNA TGCGCCAGCAGCCGGACTAGCGGCTCCTACAATGAGCAGTTCTTC. Translation gives CASSRTSGSYNEQFF.

The chain recombines TRBV19 with TRBJ1-2, with TRBD1 matching over 7 bases. The CDR3 covers 15 residues. Germline CDR1 is LNHDA and CDR2 is SQIVND (reference sequence). V trimming: 8 bases; J trimming: 7 bases; junction bases outside the gene matches: 16. For the CDR3, the DNA is TGTGCCAGTGGACGTGAGGGGGCTGGAATAAGTGGCTACACCTTC. As protein: CASGREGAGISGYTF.

The chain has TRBV5-1 and TRBJ2-6; D not resolved. Looked up from germline, CDR1 is SGHRS and CDR2 is YFSETQ. The CDR3 totals 14 residues. V gave up 5 bases and J gave up 0 bases, with 6 bases separating them. Here the CDR3 reads CASRQSSGANVLTF. CDR3 nucleotides: TGCGCCAGCAGACAGAGCTCTGGGGCCAACGTCCTGACTTTC. Looking up the rest from reference TRBV5-1 and TRBJ2-6 gives the full variable domain: KAGVTQTPRYLIKTRGQQVTLSCSPISGHRSVSWYQQTPGQGLQFLFEYFSETQRNKGNFPGRFSGRQFSNSRSEMNVSTLELGDSALYLCASRQSSGANVLTFGAGSRLTVL.

In this sample, this clone turned up once. V and J are TRBV2 and TRBJ2-1; 14 bases match TRBD2. This CDR3 spans 19 amino acids. The ends lost 3 bases at V and 0 bases at J; junction bases unmatched: 7. Per the germline V gene, CDR1 is SNHLY and CDR2 is FYNNEI. The CDR3 is CASSDPGLAGASSYNEQFF. In nucleotides, the CDR3 is TGTGCCAGCAGTGACCCGGGACTAGCGGGGGCGAGCTCCTACAATGAGCAGTTCTTC.

The chain combines TRBV5-4 with TRBJ2-3; D perhaps matches TRBD1 (6 bases). The CDR3 extends over 14 amino acids. Trimming took 2 bases from V and 4 from J, leaving 11 bases between them. CDR1 and CDR2 from the germline V gene are SGHNT and YYREEE (reference sequence). The CDR3 is CASSFKQGADTQYF. The CDR3, as DNA: TGTGCCAGCAGCTTTAAACAGGGCGCAGATACGCAGTATTTT.

The chain links TRBV5-1 to TRBJ2-3, with D tentatively TRBD1 (7 bases). The CDR3 contains 15 residues. From germline, CDR1 is SGHRS and CDR2 YFSETQ. V was trimmed by 1 base and J by 5 bases, leaving 14 bases between them. CDR3 sequence (DNA): TGCGCCAGCAGCTTGTGGAGGGGGCAGGGAGATACGCAGTATTTT. Translating gives CASSLWRGQGDTQYF. The full variable domain, in which reference TRBV5-1 and TRBJ2-3 provide the parts outside the CDR3, is KAGVTQTPRYLIKTRGQQVTLSCSPISGHRSVSWYQQTPGQGLQFLFEYFSETQRNKGNFPGRFSGRQFSNSRSEMNVSTLELGDSALYLCASSLWRGQGDTQYFGPGTRLTVL.

V gene TRBV6-2 or TRBV6-3 combines with J gene TRBJ2-1; maybe TRBD2 (5 bases). The germline V and J ends were trimmed by 4 bases and 14 bases, with 15 bases remaining between them. Germline CDR1 and CDR2: MNHEY and SVGEGT. The CDR3 is 12 residues long. As DNA, the CDR3 is TGTGCCAGCAGTTGGCCGGGGAGAGTAGAGTTCTTC. This gives the protein CASSWPGRVEFF.

In this sample, this clone turned up a few times. The rearrangement uses TRBV2 and TRBJ1-1; D perhaps matches TRBD1 (5 bases). Germline CDR1 and CDR2: SNHLY and FYNNEI. V lost 6 bases to trimming and J lost 7 bases, with 12 bases between them. The CDR3 extends over 12 amino acids. CDR3 region: CASSVTALEAFF. CDR3 DNA: TGTGCCAGCAGCGTGACAGCACTTGAAGCTTTCTTT.

V usage is TRBV6-6 and J usage is TRBJ1-5; unclear D gene. The CDR3 runs 13 residues. V dropped 4 bases and J dropped 2 bases, with 6 bases sitting between them. The germline gives CDR1 MNHNY, CDR2 SVGAGI (reference sequence). CDR3 in DNA: TGTGCCAGCAGTTTCCAGGGCAATCAGCCCCAGCATTTT. This sequence encodes CASSFQGNQPQHF.

This clone was seen only once. J is TRBJ2-7 and V is TRBV29-1; 10 bases align to TRBD2. Germline trimming cut 4 bases from V and 3 bases from J; bases unmatched to any gene: 0. This CDR3 is built from 12 residues. The germline gives CDR1 SQVTM, CDR2 ANQGSEA. The CDR3: CSVGTSGYEQYF. The CDR3 region has the DNA TGCAGCGTTGGGACTAGCGGCTACGAGCAGTACTTC.

The chain combines TRBV5-1 with TRBJ2-7, with D perhaps TRBD1 (6 bases). Germline V gene sequence: CDR1 SGHRS, CDR2 YFSETQ. The CDR3 extends over 15 amino acids. V gave up 0 bases and J gave up 4 bases, with 14 bases separating them. The CDR3 loop reads CASSLDTGSGYEQYF. The CDR3 DNA follows: TGCGCCAGCAGCTTGGATACAGGGAGCGGATACGAGCAGTACTTC.

V gene TRBV19 combines with J gene TRBJ2-4, with D hard to call. CDR1 is LNHDA, CDR2 SQIVND, per germline (reference sequence). V lost 7 bases and J 6 bases, leaving 13 bases between the germline ends. The CDR3 covers 13 residues. The CDR3 region is CASTVRSGNIQYF. The CDR3 DNA sequence: TGTGCCAGTACTGTCCGGAGTGGAAACATTCAGTACTTC.

This chain connects TRBV3-1 (or the pseudogene TRBV3-2) to TRBJ1-6; D is perhaps TRBD1 (5 bases). This CDR3 has 14 amino acids. The germline V and J ends were trimmed by 5 bases and 11 bases, with 16 bases remaining between them. Per the germline V gene, CDR1 is LGHDT and CDR2 is YNNKEL (reference sequence). The CDR3 DNA follows: TGTGCCAGCAGCTTCGGGACTCAAGCAACACCCCTCCACTTT. Its protein is CASSFGTQATPLHF.

About this clone: A junction boundary mismatches the germline segment, possibly from a read error. The DNA for the CDR3 is TGTGCCAGCAGCCCAAGCCGGGACAGTGTACCTATCTTT. It codes for CASSPSRDSVPIF. The rearrangement links TRBV6-5 to TRBJ1-1; 7 bases align to TRBD1. CDR3 length: 13 amino acids. Germline CDR1 reads MNHEY; CDR2 reads SVGAGI.

This clone was seen only a few times. The chain combines TRBV2 with TRBJ1-2, with 7 nucleotides matching TRBD1. Germline lookup yields CDR1 SNHLY and CDR2 FYNNEI. This CDR3 contains 15 residues. V gave up 3 bases and J gave up 5 bases; unmatched junction bases: 9. The CDR3 DNA reads as TGTGCCAGCAGTGAGGATCCGGGACAGTTGTATGGCTACACCTTC. Translating gives CASSEDPGQLYGYTF.

DNA of the CDR3: TGTGCCAGTAGTATAGAACTCACCGGGACTAGCTCTCCACAGTACTTC. Its translation is CASSIELTGTSSPQYF. This chain links TRBV19 with TRBJ2-7; 9 bases line up with TRBD2. V lost 0 bases and J lost 10; bases outside the gene matches: 13. CDR3 size: 16 residues. The germline gives CDR1 LNHDA, CDR2 SQIVND (reference sequence).

This rearrangement joins TRBV5-5 to TRBJ1-3; 7 positions match TRBD1. The CDR3 extends over 15 amino acids. V dropped 1 base and J dropped 4; count of bases not matched to a gene: 5. Germline-derived CDR1 and CDR2 are SGHKS and YYEKEE (reference sequence). The CDR3 bases are TGTGCCAGCAGCTTGATGGGGACAGAAGGAAACACCATATATTTT. It translates to CASSLMGTEGNTIYF.

CDR3 region: CASNDAQGYLTDTQYF. The CDR3 DNA follows: TGTGCCAGCAATGACGCACAGGGCTACCTCACAGATACGCAGTATTTT. The rearrangement links TRBV2 to TRBJ2-3; the D gene is possibly TRBD1 (6 bases). The CDR3 extends over 16 amino acids. The germline V gene encodes CDR1 SNHLY and CDR2 FYNNEI. V gave up 7 bases and J gave up 2 bases, with 19 bases separating them. The variable domain in full, completed from reference TRBV2 and TRBJ2-3, reads EPEVTQTPSHQVTQMGQEVILRCVPISNHLYFYWYRQILGQKVEFLVSFYNNEISEKSEIFDDQFSVERPDGSNFTLKIRSTKLEDSAMYFCASNDAQGYLTDTQYFGPGTRLTVL.

V gene TRBV11-3 combines with J gene TRBJ2-3; 10 nucleotides match TRBD2. This CDR3 has 20 amino acids. Losses at the gene ends were 3 bases for V and 4 bases for J; bases not matched to a gene: 19. Per germline, CDR1 SGHNT and CDR2 YENEEA. DNA of the CDR3: TGTGCCAGCAGCTTCCCTTTGGAGCAGCGGGGGGGGGAGTTTGCAGATACGCAGTATTTT. Residues: CASSFPLEQRGGEFADTQYF.

The V gene is TRBV6-1, the J gene TRBJ1-1; unclear D gene. The length of the CDR3 is 15 residues. Germline loops: CDR1 MNHNS, CDR2 SASEGT. Trimming took off 2 bases at V and 1 base at J, with 11 bases between the two ends. CDR3 sequence reads: CASSESVSGNTEAFF. Here the CDR3 DNA reads TGTGCCAGCAGTGAAAGTGTCTCGGGGAACACTGAAGCTTTCTTT.

J is TRBJ2-1 and V is TRBV6-5, with a possible D match to TRBD1 (6 bases). Germline V gene data show CDR1 as MNHEY and CDR2 as SVGAGI. V lost 0 bases and J 5 bases, leaving 14 bases between the germline ends. CDR3 length: 16 amino acids. DNA for the CDR3: TGTGCCAGCAGTTACTCGGTTGACAGGTCCGACAATGAGCAGTTCTTC. Protein product: CASSYSVDRSDNEQFF.

The chain carries TRBV28 and TRBJ1-1, with D unclear. Germline loops: CDR1 MDHEN, CDR2 SYDVKM. V dropped 10 bases and J dropped 4 bases, with 16 bases sitting between them. This CDR3 has 13 residues. CDR3 in DNA: TGTGCCACCAAGATGGGGAGGGCCACTGAAGCTTTCTTT. Its translation: CATKMGRATEAFF.

The rearrangement uses TRBV13 and TRBJ2-5; TRBD2 agrees at 11 bases. This CDR3 is 15 amino acids long. CDR1 PRHDT and CDR2 FYEKMQ come from the germline V gene (reference sequence). V shed 5 bases and J 7 bases; nucleotides not matched to a gene: 9. Here the CDR3 DNA reads TGTGCCAGCAGCGGAAGGACTAGCGGGTGGGTGACCCAGTACTTC. As protein: CASSGRTSGWVTQYF.

This chain joins TRBV19 and TRBJ1-1; D perhaps matches TRBD1 (5 bases). Per the germline V gene, CDR1 is LNHDA and CDR2 is SQIVND (reference sequence). V lost 4 bases, J lost 10 bases, and 16 bases lay in between. CDR3 length: 13 residues. The CDR3 nucleotides read TGTGCCAGTAGTACAGGGATACCATCCCTAGCTTTCTTT. It yields the protein CASSTGIPSLAFF. The entire variable domain, with the rest obtained from reference TRBV19 and TRBJ1-1, is as follows: DGGITQSPKYLFRKEGQNVTLSCEQNLNHDAMYWYRQDPGQGLRLIYYSQIVNDFQKGDIAEGYSVSREKKESFPLTVTSAQKNPTAFYLCASSTGIPSLAFFGQGTRLTVV.

In DNA, the CDR3 is TGTGCCAGCAGCTTGGAAGGGGCCGCAGGCTACACCTTC. The encoded protein is CASSLEGAAGYTF. The chain recombines TRBV5-4 with TRBJ1-2, with D maybe TRBD1 (5 bases). CDR3 length equals 13 residues. Trimming took off 0 bases at V and 8 bases at J, with 11 bases between the two ends. From germline, CDR1 is SGHNT and CDR2 YYREEE (reference sequence).